One and the same sample provided the 20 T cell receptor beta chains below, sequenced in a study of T-cell reconstitution after alpha-beta-depleted transplantation in children (dated by TCRdb to the mid-2010s). Receptors were amplified or captured by PCR. For sequencing, an Illumina HiSeq 2500 was employed. Molecular barcoding was employed in the preparation of TCR libraries, with unique molecular identifiers being used to normalize TCRbeta repertoire quantification. The raw public reads went through TCRdb reprocessing: fastp at Q25, MiXCR clone calling, in-frame beta chains kept. Merged by CDR3 protein, the rows form single entries marked with the most common genes and DNA. The sample table holds 640,000 or so distinct CDR3 sequences, of which approximately 15% were seen once. Of the sample, around 0.96% falls within the top ten clones. The source material was PBMCs from the stem cell graft donor, sampled from the stem cell graft. The source is a human donor who donated a stem cell graft to a child with acute myeloid leukemia.

The chain joins TRBV6-1 to TRBJ2-7; D might be TRBD1 or TRBD2, each matching 5 bases. Trimming stripped 7 bases from V and 6 bases from J, with 16 bases between. Germline V gene sequence: CDR1 MNHNS, CDR2 SASEGT. This CDR3 spans 13 amino acids. The CDR3 nucleotides read TGTGCCAGCAACCCCGACAGAGCGGCCGAGCAGTACGTC. It codes for CASNPDRAAEQYV.

In its sample, this clonotype was seen a few times. The CDR3 protein is CASSRSGTGANVLTF. Written as DNA, the CDR3 is TGTGCCAGCAGCCGATCAGGGACCGGGGCCAACGTCCTGACTTTC. The chain joins TRBV11-2 to TRBJ2-6; D possibly uses TRBD1 or TRBD2 (5 bases each). Germline lookup yields CDR1 SGHAT and CDR2 FQNNGV. CDR3 length: 15 amino acids. Trimming took 5 bases from V and 4 from J, leaving 12 bases between them.

V usage is TRBV9 and J usage is TRBJ1-1; no definite D call. This CDR3 has 15 amino acids. V gave up 1 base and J gave up 5 bases, with 15 bases separating them. The germline V gene encodes CDR1 SGDLS and CDR2 YYNGEE. The CDR3 region is CASSVSPDSGTEAFF. Written as DNA, the CDR3 is TGTGCCAGCAGCGTATCTCCTGATAGCGGGACTGAAGCTTTCTTT.

J is TRBJ2-7 and V is TRBV27, with D perhaps TRBD1 (5 bases). CDR1 and CDR2 (germline): MNHEY, SMNVEV (reference sequence). The CDR3 runs 11 residues. V was cut by 11 bases and J by 2 bases, with 10 bases left in between. CDR3 bases: TGTGCCTCAGGGTTCACCTACGAGCAGTACTTC. It translates to CASGFTYEQYF.

This clonotype was observed many times. This chain connects TRBV24-1 to TRBJ1-2; no reliable D call. This CDR3 is built from 14 residues. CDR1 KGHDR and CDR2 SFDVKD come from the germline V gene. Trimming pared 6 bases from V and 4 bases from J, leaving 14 bases between. CDR3 in amino acids: CATSTEARSYGYTF. In nucleotides, the CDR3 is TGTGCCACCAGTACGGAGGCGAGGAGCTATGGCTACACCTTC.

The rearrangement joins TRBV3-1 to TRBJ2-1; D call uncertain. CDR3 length: 15 amino acids. The germline CDR1 and CDR2 sequences are LGHDT and YNNKEL (reference sequence). Trimming left V 0 bases short and J 1 base short, with 7 bases between. The CDR3 reads CASSQEPVSYNEQFF. CDR3 DNA sequence: TGTGCCAGCAGCCAAGAGCCAGTGTCCTACAATGAGCAGTTCTTC.

This clonotype has a handful of counts. This sequence joins TRBV25-1 and TRBJ1-5, with a weak D call TRBD1 (6 bases). The CDR3 has 14 residues. The germline V gene encodes CDR1 MGHDK and CDR2 SYGVNS. Trimming stripped 3 bases from V and 7 bases from J, with 13 bases between. The CDR3 DNA reads as TGTGCCAGCAGTGAGGCTGGGACACGGCAGCCCCAGCATTTT. Translated, it gives CASSEAGTRQPQHF.

The V and J genes are TRBV11-2 and TRBJ2-3, with TRBD2 matching over 11 bases. The germline CDR1 and CDR2 sequences are SGHAT and FQNNGV. V shed 3 bases, J shed 2 bases, and the junction held 7 bases outside the gene matches. This CDR3 has 17 residues. In DNA, the CDR3 is TGTGCCAGCAGCTTCGATAGCGGGGGGGTACTCACAGATACGCAGTATTTT. It yields the protein CASSFDSGGVLTDTQYF.

The CDR3: CASSDTDTSPLHF. The DNA for the CDR3 is TGTGCCAGCTCGGACACCGATACTTCACCCCTCCACTTT. The chain links TRBV6-2 or TRBV6-3 to TRBJ1-6; D perhaps matches TRBD1 (5 bases). The CDR3 loop spans 13 amino acids. Per germline, CDR1 MNHEY and CDR2 SVGEGT. Trimming pared 8 bases from V and 9 bases from J, leaving 14 bases between.

The sample holds many counts of this clonotype. V is TRBV20-1 and J is TRBJ2-3; possible D gene TRBD2, 5 bases. Trimming took 5 bases from V and 8 from J, leaving 14 bases between them. Germline-derived CDR1 and CDR2 are DFQATT and SNEGSKA (reference sequence). The CDR3 totals 12 residues. The CDR3 loop reads CSAPAGFGTQYF. Here the CDR3 DNA reads TGCAGTGCTCCGGCGGGTTTCGGTACGCAGTATTTT.

There are a few counts of this clonotype. The J gene is TRBJ2-1, the V gene TRBV6-1; D is possibly TRBD2 (6 bases). This CDR3 has 14 residues. Germline V CDR1 and CDR2: MNHNS, SASEGT. Trimming cost V 5 bases and J 10 bases, with 18 bases left between them. The CDR3 loop is CASSTSRTGVEQFF. The CDR3 region has the DNA TGTGCCAGCAGTACATCCCGGACGGGGGTGGAGCAGTTCTTC.

V and J are TRBV7-3 and TRBJ1-6, with a tentative D call TRBD1 (5 bases). The CDR3 covers 14 residues. CDR1 and CDR2 from the germline V gene are SGHTA and FQGTGA. V was clipped by 5 bases and J by 10 bases, with 15 bases between them. The CDR3 sequence: CASSQSGHGSPLHF. In DNA form, the CDR3 reads TGTGCCAGCAGCCAGTCGGGGCACGGGTCACCCCTCCACTTT.

This clonotype was counted many times. CDR3 protein: CASSYGPGSNQPQHF. CDR3 bases: TGTGCCAGCAGTTACGGCCCAGGGAGCAATCAGCCCCAGCATTTT. The rearrangement joins TRBV6-5 to TRBJ1-5, with D perhaps TRBD1 (5 bases). This CDR3 spans 15 amino acids. Germline loops: CDR1 MNHEY, CDR2 SVGAGI. V lost 2 bases and J 1 base, leaving 9 bases between the germline ends.

Notes on this clonotype: A read error may explain this, as a much larger clone is one base away. The chain has TRBV6-4 and TRBJ2-3; D call uncertain. The V and J ends lost 6 bases and 7 bases respectively, with 8 bases between them. The CDR3 runs 11 residues. Germline assignment: CDR1 MRHNA and CDR2 SNTAGT. CDR3 amino acids: CASRAAHTQYF. The CDR3 coding sequence is TGTGCCAGCAGAGCCGCACATACGCAGTATTTT.

This chain uses TRBV6-1 with TRBJ2-4; TRBD1 matches at 7 bases. The germline gives CDR1 MNHNS, CDR2 SASEGT. J gave up 1 base and V 4 bases, and 1 base lay outside the gene matches. The CDR3 has 14 residues. The CDR3 region is CASSGQGAKNIQYF. The CDR3 region has the DNA TGTGCCAGCAGTGGACAGGGCGCCAAAAACATTCAGTACTTC.

This clonotype was detected ten times or more. The genes are TRBV20-1 and TRBJ2-3; TRBD2 aligns across 13 bases. This CDR3 is 16 amino acids long. Germline values: CDR1 DFQATT, CDR2 SNEGSKA (reference sequence). Trimming cost V 6 bases and J 2 bases; bases outside gene matches: 8. This CDR3 is CSARRLAGGSTDTQYF. The CDR3 DNA sequence: TGCAGTGCGAGGAGACTAGCGGGGGGTTCCACAGATACGCAGTATTTT.

This chain joins TRBV4-3 and TRBJ2-1; 8 bases fit TRBD2. V trimming: 5 bases; J trimming: 4 bases; junction bases outside the gene matches: 4. CDR1 and CDR2 from the germline V gene are LGHNA and YSLEER. The CDR3 spans 14 residues. The CDR3 coding sequence is TGCGCCAGCAGCATCGGGGGGGGATACAATGAGCAGTTCTTC. Translated: CASSIGGGYNEQFF.

The sample holds a few counts of this clonotype. The chain joins TRBV7-3 to TRBJ1-1; TRBD1 is a possible D gene (6 bases). The CDR3 runs 15 residues. The germline gives CDR1 SGHTA, CDR2 FQGTGA. V was cut by 1 base and J by 3 bases, with 12 bases left in between. Here the CDR3 reads CASSLRAGGDTEAFF. The DNA of the CDR3 is TGTGCCAGCAGCTTAAGGGCTGGGGGCGACACTGAAGCTTTCTTT.

This clonotype was recorded many times. This chain connects TRBV10-3 to TRBJ2-2, with 8 positions matching TRBD2. CDR1 and CDR2 from the germline V gene are ENHRY and SYGVKD. Germline trimming cut 10 bases from V and 7 bases from J; bases unmatched to any gene: 5. The CDR3 loop spans 12 amino acids. CDR3 nucleotides: TGTGCCAATAGCGGGGTGATCGGGGAGCTGTTTTTT. This sequence encodes CANSGVIGELFF.

There are a few counts of this clonotype. The chain is built from TRBV20-1 and TRBJ2-3, with 10 bases matching TRBD1. This CDR3 is 15 amino acids long. CDR1 is DFQATT and CDR2 is SNEGSKA in the germline V gene (reference sequence). The V segment lost 3 bases and the J segment 3 bases; nucleotides outside the gene matches: 6. The CDR3 loop reads CSASPGTGETDTQYF. CDR3 in DNA: TGCAGTGCTAGCCCTGGGACAGGGGAAACAGATACGCAGTATTTT.